This T cell receptor beta chain was obtained from a study of regulatory T cells in long-lasting Graves disease. The wider study: Prior antithyroid drug treatment in newly diagnosed Graves' patients lasted under 3 months. Study-wide findings and caveats: Newly diagnosed Graves' patients had higher TCR diversity than persistent ones.

In the case of this clonotype: Its matching antigen is unknown.

Trimming stripped 5 bases from V and 6 bases from J, with 17 bases between. Germline V gene data show CDR1 as DFQATT and CDR2 as SNEGSKA (reference sequence). The CDR3 is made up of 14 amino acids. Building the TCR beta libraries relied on iRepertoire HTBI primers, and CDR3 regions underwent Arm-PCR. TCRdb redid the calling of the multiplex PCR reads with MiXCR, one entry per CDR3 protein. In the table there are 500,000 or so distinct CDR3 sequences, 16% of which are singletons. Time point specified: newly diagnosed GD, antithyroid drugs for less than 3 months. From PBMCs, RNA was extracted and then used to make the TCR library. The same sample was also studied in work on T cells in Graves' hyperthyroidism and ophthalmopathy. That publication notes: For Graves' hyperthyroidism to be stable, ophthalmopathy could not progress within 18 months. Ophthalmopathy was predicted by the model a median of approximately 6.6 months ahead of onset.

The receptor comes from a woman aged 40 to 65 with Graves disease. V gene TRBV20-1 combines with J gene TRBJ2-1; tentative D call: TRBD1 (5 bases). The specimen was peripheral blood mononuclear cells (PBMCs), collected at new diagnosis, from a patient treated with antithyroid drugs. The CDR3 loop reads CSAFREFPFNEQFF. DNA of the CDR3: TGCAGTGCTTTCAGGGAATTCCCCTTCAATGAGCAGTTCTTC.